This T cell receptor beta chain originates from a study of blood T cell repertoires in COVID-19. Study processing details: Estimated nucleated cell counts came from reference gene primer amplification. Clones were read by immunoSEQ multiplex PCR, and TCRdb kept only the in-frame ones, dropping some. The V and J calls and the clone size are those of that table, but D and trimming were determined from the DNA. The table includes hundreds of thousands of clones, about four fifths detected once. Participant ages covered about 18 to 89 years across about two dozen US areas. Germline values: CDR1 MDHEN, CDR2 SYDVKM. Trimming removed 3 bases from V and 5 bases from J, with 4 bases in between. The CDR3 runs to 11 residues. With regard to this clone: The sample has other DNA sequences that encode this CDR3 too.

This sequence joins TRBV28 and TRBJ2-5; D is undetermined. This receptor was identified in a woman in her forties or fifties who had been exposed to COVID-19. Sequenced material: PBMCs or T cells enriched from blood (not recorded which). CDR3 DNA sequence: TGTGCCAGCAGTTTCAGGGAGACCCAGTACTTC. This gives the protein CASSFRETQYF. Drawing the rest from reference TRBV28 and TRBJ2-5, the complete variable domain is DVKVTQSSRYLVKRTGEKVFLECVQDMDHENMFWYRQDPGLGLRLIYFSYDVKMKEKGDIPEGYSVSREKKERFSLILESASTNQTSMYLCASSFRETQYFGPGTRLLVL.